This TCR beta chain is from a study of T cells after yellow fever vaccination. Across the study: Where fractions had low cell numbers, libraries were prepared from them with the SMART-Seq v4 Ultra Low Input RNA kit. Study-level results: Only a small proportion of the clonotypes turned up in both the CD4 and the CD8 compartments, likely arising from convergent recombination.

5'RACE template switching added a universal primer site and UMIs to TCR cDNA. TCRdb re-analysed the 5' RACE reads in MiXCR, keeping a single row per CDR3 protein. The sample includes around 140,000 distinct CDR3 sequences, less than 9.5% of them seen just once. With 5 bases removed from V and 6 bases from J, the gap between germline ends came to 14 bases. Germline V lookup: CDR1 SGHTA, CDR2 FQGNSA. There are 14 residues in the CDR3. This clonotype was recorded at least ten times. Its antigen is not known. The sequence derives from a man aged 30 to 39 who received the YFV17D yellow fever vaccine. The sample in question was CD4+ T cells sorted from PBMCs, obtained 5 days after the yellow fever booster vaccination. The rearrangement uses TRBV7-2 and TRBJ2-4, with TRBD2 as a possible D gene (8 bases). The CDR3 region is CASSPGGDRNIQYF. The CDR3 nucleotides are TGTGCCAGCAGCCCCGGGGGGGACAGAAACATTCAGTACTTC.